This T cell receptor beta chain derives from a study of tumor-infiltrating lymphocytes in primary liver carcinoma. About the study: Samples produced roughly 3.65 to 8 million productive TCRbeta reads, comparable across tissue types. Study-level findings and limits: Lower overlap was observed for tumor-adjacent and tumor-blood pairs relative to tumor region pairs. Blood trailed tumors significantly in top-250-clone fraction (p = 0.039).

The CDR3 sequence is 12 residues long. V was pared by 8 bases and J by 2 bases, with 9 bases between. Per the germline V gene, CDR1 is SGHNT and CDR2 is YENEEA. To note about this clonotype: The antigen remains undetermined.

The source material, about 19-30 mg of unsorted bulk tissue, was used to co-extract RNA and DNA. Production of TCR beta cDNA used roughly 0.55 ug total RNA together with a constant-region primer. Slightly modified ARM-PCR with three nested multiplex PCR rounds yielded TCR beta libraries. The study ran its first two PCR rounds for roughly 11 cycles each, using TRBV1-TRBV30 forward primers and a C-beta reverse primer. From the multiplex PCR reads, TCRdb called clonotypes with MiXCR, one entry per CDR3 protein. Here the sample spans 95,000 to 100,000 distinct CDR3 sequences, approximately 70% being singletons.

The chain couples TRBV11-3 to TRBJ2-5; D uncertain. The TCR comes from a woman aged 60 to 75 with primary liver carcinoma and hepatitis B virus infection. Sample: liver tumor tissue from sampling region 2. This sample's subset: tumor region T2, inferior pole. The CDR3 coding sequence is TGTGCCAGCGCAAGGCCACAAGAGACCCAGTACTTC. Its protein is CASARPQETQYF. Complete variable domain (other parts from reference TRBV11-3 and TRBJ2-5): EAGVVQSPRYKIIEKKQPVAFWCNPISGHNTLYWYLQNLGQGPELLIRYENEEAVDDSQLPKDRFSAERLKGVDSTLKIQPAELGDSAVYLCASARPQETQYFGPGTRLLVL.